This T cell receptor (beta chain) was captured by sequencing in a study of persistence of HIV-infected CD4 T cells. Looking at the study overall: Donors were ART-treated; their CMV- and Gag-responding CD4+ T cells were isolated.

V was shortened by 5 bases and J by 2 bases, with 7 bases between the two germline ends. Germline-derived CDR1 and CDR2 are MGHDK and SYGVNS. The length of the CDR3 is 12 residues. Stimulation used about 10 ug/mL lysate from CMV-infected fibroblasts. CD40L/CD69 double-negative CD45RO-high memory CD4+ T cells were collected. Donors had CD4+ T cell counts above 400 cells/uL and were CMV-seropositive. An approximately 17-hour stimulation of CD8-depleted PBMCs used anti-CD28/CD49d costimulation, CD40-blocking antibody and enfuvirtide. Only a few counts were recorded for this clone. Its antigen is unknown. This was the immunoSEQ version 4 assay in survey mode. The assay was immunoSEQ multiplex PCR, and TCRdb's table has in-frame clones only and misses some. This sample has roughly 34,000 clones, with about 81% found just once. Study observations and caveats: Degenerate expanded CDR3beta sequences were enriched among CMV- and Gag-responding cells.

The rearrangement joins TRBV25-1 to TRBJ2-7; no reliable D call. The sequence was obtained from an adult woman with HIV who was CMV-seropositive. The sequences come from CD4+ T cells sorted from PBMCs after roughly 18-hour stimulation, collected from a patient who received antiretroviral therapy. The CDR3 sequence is CASSQDAYEQYF. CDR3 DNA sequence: TGTGCCAGCAGTCAAGACGCCTACGAGCAGTACTTC.